The following is a T cell receptor (beta chain) sequence with its context. The sample holds a few counts of this clonotype. Its cognate antigen has yet to be identified. Per-base quality was not reported, and no clone a single base away is much larger than it. The sample belongs to a study of response to subunit inactivated influenza vaccine (dated by TCRdb to between 2017 and 2018). Describing the broader study: Deep quantitative profiling of the T cell receptor repertoire was used in the study to follow responses to a trivalent subunit inactivated influenza vaccine.

What the work shows at the level of the full study, not this receptor alone: It was suggested by the authors that each seasonal influenza vaccination may recruit only a limited number of new T cells.

The library was produced with RT-PCR. For sequencing, an Illumina HiSeq 2500 was employed. Starting from the raw public reads, TCRdb applied fastp trimming at Q25, assembled clones with MiXCR and retained in-frame beta chains. Duplicate CDR3 protein sequences are folded into a single record with the most common DNA and genes. For this sample there are about 480,000 distinct CDR3 sequences; roughly 25% appear just once. Together, the top ten hold under 2.5% of the sample. From the cysteine up to the phenylalanine, the CDR3 has a length of 11 residues. The DNA shown is the 33-base CDR3, in frame from base 1. Trimming at the junction amounts to 7 bases on V and 8 bases on J, and the germline ends lie 8 bases apart.

The origin of this receptor is a man in his forties or fifties who received an inactivated influenza vaccine. Donor details come from another sample of the same person, matched by shared clones. The chain was built from TRBV12-3 or TRBV12-4 and TRBJ2-2; the D gene lacks a confident call. Specimen: CD4+ T cells sorted from PBMCs, collected roughly 5 days after vaccination. Here the CDR3 is given as CASNSIGELFF. The nucleotide sequence is TGTGCCAGCAACTCCATTGGGGAGCTGTTTTTT.